The clone carrying this T cell receptor (beta chain) was observed once. The sample originates from a study of cytomegalovirus exposure and HLA in healthy donors. PCR primers comprised 60 Vbeta and 13 Jbeta primers. TCRdb's table, derived via immunoSEQ multiplex PCR, lists solely in-frame clones and lacks some. This sample has around 170,000 clones, with around 80% found just once. In germline, CDR1 is KGHSH, CDR2 LQKENI. The CDR3 spans 16 residues. V was clipped by 0 bases and J by 7 bases; unmatched bases: 8. The genes are TRBV18 and TRBJ2-2, with 7 nucleotides matching TRBD1. The specimen was PBMCs. This sequence was found in a girl between 5 and 17 years old in good health and CMV-seropositive. CDR3 amino acids: CASSPPNKGAGGELFF. CDR3 DNA sequence: TGTGCCAGCTCACCACCGAATAAGGGGGCTGGCGGGGAGCTGTTTTTT.